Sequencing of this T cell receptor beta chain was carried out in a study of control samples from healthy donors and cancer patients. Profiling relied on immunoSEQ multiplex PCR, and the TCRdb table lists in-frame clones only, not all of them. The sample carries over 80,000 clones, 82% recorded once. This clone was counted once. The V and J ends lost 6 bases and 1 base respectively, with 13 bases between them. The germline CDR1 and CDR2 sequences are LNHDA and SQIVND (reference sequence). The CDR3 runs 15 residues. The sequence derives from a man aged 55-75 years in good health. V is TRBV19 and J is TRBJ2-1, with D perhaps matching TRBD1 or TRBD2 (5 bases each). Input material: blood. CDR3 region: CASRPGRISYNEQFF. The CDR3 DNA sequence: TGTGCCAGTAGACCGGGACGGATATCCTACAATGAGCAGTTCTTC.